This T cell receptor beta chain was recovered during a study of blood T cell repertoires in COVID-19. The overall study: Samples taken during acute and convalescent COVID-19 were collected in the United States, Italy and Spain. PBMCs, B-cell-depleted T cells, or T cells were the source of the cDNA or gDNA that made up the material.

Study processing details: Nucleated cell counts were estimated from reference gene primer amplification. The method was immunoSEQ multiplex PCR; TCRdb's version includes in-frame clones alone and lacks a portion of them. The DNA was the basis for D and trimming; V, J and clone size are from that table. The sample includes around 150,000 clones, about 86% of them seen just once. V dropped 10 bases and J dropped 1; count of bases not matched to a gene: 9. Germline V lookup: CDR1 SNHLY, CDR2 FYNNEI. This CDR3 contains 14 residues. Sequencing was done on a sample of peripheral blood. The source is a man between 65 and 85 years old with acute or convalescent COVID-19. This rearrangement joins TRBV2 to TRBJ2-7; 8 bases fit TRBD1. The CDR3 DNA sequence: TGTGCCACGCAAAGGACAGGGCCTTCCTACGAGCAGTACTTC. It yields the protein CATQRTGPSYEQYF. Variable domain in full (rest from reference TRBV2 and TRBJ2-7): EPEVTQTPSHQVTQMGQEVILRCVPISNHLYFYWYRQILGQKVEFLVSFYNNEISEKSEIFDDQFSVERPDGSNFTLKIRSTKLEDSAMYFCATQRTGPSYEQYFGPGTRLTVT.